Presented here are 14 T cell receptor beta chains from one specimen sequenced in a study of neurological immune-mediated disorders. TCRdb itself ran the 5' RACE reads through MiXCR, one entry per CDR3 protein. The sample consists of 81,000 or so distinct CDR3 sequences, 4.5% to 6.5% of them appearing once. Material for sequencing was PBMCs. The receptors originated from a woman aged 30 to 39 with multiple sclerosis.

This clonotype was seen many times. The chain recombines TRBV6-5 with TRBJ1-5; D is undetermined. Germline CDR1 MNHEY, CDR2 SVGAGI. Between the trimmed V and J ends, which lost 0 bases and 7 bases, there was a span of 10 bases. There are 14 residues in the CDR3. This chain's CDR3 is CASSYSESAQPQHF. CDR3 sequence (DNA): TGTGCCAGCAGTTACTCAGAAAGTGCCCAGCCCCAGCATTTT.

This clonotype showed up many times. The rearrangement uses TRBV20-1 and TRBJ2-5; TRBD1 is a possible D gene (6 bases). V dropped 3 bases and J dropped 5 bases, with 19 bases sitting between them. This CDR3 spans 15 amino acids. Germline loops: CDR1 DFQATT, CDR2 SNEGSKA (reference sequence). The CDR3 spells CSARARGTVQETQYF. The CDR3 DNA follows: TGCAGTGCTAGGGCTAGGGGGACGGTCCAGGAGACCCAGTACTTC.

This clonotype was counted many times. This chain links TRBV20-1 with TRBJ2-1, with 8 nucleotides matching TRBD1. Germline lookup yields CDR1 DFQATT and CDR2 SNEGSKA (reference sequence). The CDR3 is 14 residues long. V trimming: 5 bases; J trimming: 1 base; junction bases outside the gene matches: 4. CDR3 DNA: TGCAGTGCTCAGGACAGGGAGTCCTACAATGAGCAGTTCTTC. Translating gives CSAQDRESYNEQFF.

The chain recombines TRBV14 with TRBJ2-7; TRBD1 matches at 10 bases. CDR3 length equals 15 residues. Germline lookup yields CDR1 SGHDN and CDR2 FVKESK. V lost 5 bases to trimming and J lost 3 bases; unmatched junction nucleotides: 7. The CDR3 protein is CASSGGQGNYYEQYF. The DNA of the CDR3 is TGTGCCAGCAGCGGGGGACAGGGGAATTACTACGAGCAGTACTTC.

This clonotype was found many times. V is TRBV29-1 and J is TRBJ2-2, with TRBD1 as a possible D gene (5 bases). Germline CDR1 SQVTM, CDR2 ANQGSEA. This CDR3 spans 12 amino acids. V lost 7 bases to trimming and J lost 8 bases, with 14 bases between them. CDR3 bases: TGCAGCGGTGGTCAAGCAGGGGGGGAGCTGTTTTTT. The encoded protein is CSGGQAGGELFF.

This clonotype came up many times. The chain has TRBV24-1 and TRBJ2-1; a possible D gene is TRBD1 (6 bases). The CDR3 consists of 14 residues. Germline V gene data show CDR1 as KGHDR and CDR2 as SFDVKD. Trimming removed 6 bases at V and 9 bases at J, with 17 bases between. This chain's CDR3 is CATSNPTGYREQFF. In DNA, the CDR3 is TGTGCCACCAGTAATCCTACAGGGTATCGTGAGCAGTTCTTC.

This clonotype was detected ten times or more. At one end, the junction sequence differs from germline, possibly due to a read error. The chain couples TRBV5-1 to TRBJ2-3; no clear D. The CDR3 sequence is 14 residues long. Looked up from germline, CDR1 is SGHRS and CDR2 is YFSETQ. The CDR3 reads CASSLVTPTDTQYF. For the CDR3, the DNA is TGCGCCAGCAGTTTGGTGACTCCAACAGATACGCAGTATTTT.

This clonotype appeared a few times. CDR3 region: CASSRSGITDTQYF. In DNA form, the CDR3 reads TGCGCCAGCAGCAGGAGCGGGATCACAGATACGCAGTATTTT. The chain has TRBV5-1 and TRBJ2-3; 7 positions match TRBD2. The CDR3 is 14 residues long. Germline CDR1 reads SGHRS; CDR2 reads YFSETQ. V shed 4 bases, J shed 2 bases, and the junction held 4 bases outside the gene matches.

This clonotype was counted only a few times. The chain couples TRBV7-9 to TRBJ2-3, with 10 bases identical to TRBD2. The CDR3 has 17 residues. Germline trimming cut 4 bases from V and 5 bases from J; bases unmatched to any gene: 12. Germline CDR1 SEHNR, CDR2 FQNEAQ (reference sequence). CDR3 in DNA: TGTGCCAGCAGCTCCTGGACTAGCGGAATTCAAGAAGATACGCAGTATTTT. It specifies CASSSWTSGIQEDTQYF.

The chain combines TRBV15 with TRBJ2-7; 9 positions match TRBD1. The CDR3 is 15 residues long. Per germline, CDR1 LNHNV and CDR2 YYDKDF (reference sequence). V trimming: 0 bases; J trimming: 5 bases; junction bases outside the gene matches: 5. The CDR3 coding sequence is TGTGCCACCAGCAGAGAAAGGACAGGGGTGGACGAGCAGTACTTC. It codes for CATSRERTGVDEQYF. The full variable domain, rest sourced from reference TRBV15 and TRBJ2-7, is DAMVIQNPRYQVTQFGKPVTLSCSQTLNHNVMYWYQQKSSQAPKLLFHYYDKDFNNEADTPDNFQSRRPNTSFCFLDIRSPGLGDTAMYLCATSRERTGVDEQYFGPGTRLTVT.

This clonotype came up many times. The chain is built from TRBV5-6 and TRBJ2-7; D may be TRBD1 or TRBD2 (6 bases each). CDR1 is SGHDT, CDR2 YYEEEE, per germline. V was pared by 5 bases and J by 2 bases, with 14 bases between. CDR3 length equals 14 residues. This CDR3 is CASRTTGRTYEQYF. The CDR3 region has the DNA TGTGCCAGCAGAACTACAGGGAGGACCTACGAGCAGTACTTC.

At least ten counts were recorded for this clonotype. The chain couples TRBV5-1 to TRBJ2-3; 7 nucleotides agree with TRBD2. Germline V gives CDR1 SGHRS, CDR2 YFSETQ. J lost 0 bases, V lost 3 bases, and 7 bases had no gene match. This CDR3 region has 16 residues. CDR3 amino acids: CASSSGGAGSTDTQYF. In DNA, the CDR3 is TGCGCCAGCAGCTCCGGGGGAGCGGGAAGCACAGATACGCAGTATTTT.

For this clonotype: The junction does not match germline at one end; this may be a read error. The chain recombines TRBV5-1 with TRBJ2-5; D ambiguous. CDR1 is SGHRS, CDR2 YFSETQ, per germline. The CDR3 has 12 residues. In nucleotides, the CDR3 is TGCGCCAGCAGCCTGGGGAAAGATACCCAGTACTTC. It specifies CASSLGKDTQYF.

This clonotype came up many times. The V gene is TRBV3-1, the J gene TRBJ1-2, with TRBD1 matching over 7 bases. This CDR3 comprises 15 residues. The V gene end was trimmed by 0 bases and the J gene end by 4 bases; junction bases not matched to a gene: 5. Germline V CDR1 and CDR2: LGHDT, YNNKEL (reference sequence). The chain's CDR3 is CASSQDMAGGYGYTF. CDR3 nucleotides: TGTGCCAGCAGCCAAGATATGGCAGGGGGCTATGGCTACACCTTC. The variable domain in full, completed from reference TRBV3-1 and TRBJ1-2, reads DTAVSQTPKYLVTQMGNDKSIKCEQNLGHDTMYWYKQDSKKFLKIMFSYNNKELIINETVPNRFSPKSPDKAHLNLHINSLELGDSAVYFCASSQDMAGGYGYTFGSGTRLTVV.